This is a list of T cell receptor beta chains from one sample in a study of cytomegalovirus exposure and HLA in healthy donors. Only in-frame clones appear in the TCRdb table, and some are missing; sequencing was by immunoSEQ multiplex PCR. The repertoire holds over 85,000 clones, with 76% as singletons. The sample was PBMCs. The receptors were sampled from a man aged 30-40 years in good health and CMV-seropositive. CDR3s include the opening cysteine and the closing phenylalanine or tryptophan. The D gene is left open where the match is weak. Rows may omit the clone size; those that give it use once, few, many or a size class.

TGTGCCAGCAGTCCGCCGGGACAGGGAGCAGATACGCAGTATTTT CASSPPGQGADTQYF TRBV6-5 TRBD1 TRBJ2-3 NA
TGTGCCAGCAGTTTATCCGGGGGGAGAACTGAAGCTTTCTTT CASSLSGGRTEAFF TRBV27 NA TRBJ1-1 NA
TGTGCCAGCAGACCCAACAGGGTCAACTACGAGCAGTACTTC CASRPNRVNYEQYF TRBV6-5 NA TRBJ2-7 NA
TGTGCCAGCAGCCCTCCAGGGCCCCACGAGCAGTACTTC CASSPPGPHEQYF TRBV7-2 NA TRBJ2-7 once
TGTGCCAGCAGTTACGCCCCAGGGCGGGGGGAAAAACTGTTTTTT CASSYAPGRGEKLFF TRBV6-5 NA TRBJ1-4 NA
TGTGCCAGCGGGACAGGCCTCAATCAGCCCCAGCATTTT CASGTGLNQPQHF TRBV9 TRBD1 TRBJ1-5 NA
TGCGCCAGCAGCCAGTCAGGGGGAGTCTTCTCTGGAAACACCATATATTTT CASSQSGGVFSGNTIYF TRBV4-1 TRBD1 TRBJ1-3 once
TGTGCCATCAGGGCGGGACTAGCGGGGGACCCAGCTAGCACAGATACGCAGTATTTT CAIRAGLAGDPASTDTQYF TRBV10-3 TRBD2 TRBJ2-3 NA
TGCGCCAGTTCTACCCGGCCGACAGGGGGTGTTTTGGCCTATGGCTACACCTTC CASSTRPTGGVLAYGYTF TRBV5-1 TRBD1 TRBJ1-2 NA
TGTGCCAGTAGTACGCATGACCCGACAGGCTCAAACAACTATGGCTACACCTTC CASSTHDPTGSNNYGYTF TRBV19 NA TRBJ1-2 NA
TGTGCCAGCAGTGAGGGGGCAAATCAGCCCCAGCATTTT CASSEGANQPQHF TRBV6-4 NA TRBJ1-5 NA
TGTGCCAGTAGTAGGGCGGGGGGTTCCTACAATGAGCAGTTCTTC CASSRAGGSYNEQFF TRBV19 TRBD2 TRBJ2-1 NA
TGCAGCGTGGTGACTAGCGGGGGGTTTAATGAGCAGTTCTTC CSVVTSGGFNEQFF TRBV29-1 TRBD2 TRBJ2-1 NA
TGCGCCAGCAGCCTTTCTCCGGGACAGGGCGGCAATGAGCAGTTCTTC CASSLSPGQGGNEQFF TRBV4-3 TRBD1 TRBJ2-1 NA
TGTGCCAGTAGTGTCCACAGGGGGGGCACTGAAGCTTTCTTT CASSVHRGGTEAFF TRBV19 TRBD1 TRBJ1-1 NA
TGTGCCAGCAGTGCCTCCGGGACAGGGGGAACTGAAGCTTTCTTT CASSASGTGGTEAFF TRBV6-5 TRBD1 TRBJ1-1 NA
TGTGCCAGCAGCCAGGGGGCCTTGGGGACTGAAGCTTTCTTT CASSQGALGTEAFF TRBV14 NA TRBJ1-1 NA
TGTGCCAGCAGTGACTCTGGACAGGGCGGGAATTCACCCCTCCACTTT CASSDSGQGGNSPLHF TRBV2 TRBD1 TRBJ1-6 NA
TGTGCCAGCAGTTTACCGCGGTACGAGCAGTACTTC CASSLPRYEQYF TRBV28 NA TRBJ2-7 few
TGTGCCAGCAGCCTGGAGCACGAGCAGTACTTC CASSLEHEQYF TRBV5-6 NA TRBJ2-7 NA
TGTGCCAGCTCACCACCCGGCAGACTCCACTCCTACGAGCAGTACTTC CASSPPGRLHSYEQYF TRBV18 NA TRBJ2-7 NA
TGTGCCATCAGTGGAAGCTCTAGCGGGGGGAACAATGAGCAGTTCTTC CAISGSSSGGNNEQFF TRBV10-3 TRBD2 TRBJ2-1 NA
TGTGCCAGCGGCCTACCACGGGGGGGCCTCGGCACGCAGTATTTT CASGLPRGGLGTQYF TRBV9 TRBD2 TRBJ2-3 NA
TGTGCCAGCAGCCCCGGGACAGGGAGAAATCAGCCCCAGCATTTT CASSPGTGRNQPQHF TRBV7-2 TRBD1 TRBJ1-5 few
TGTGCCAGCAGCTTGAGACTAGCGGGGCTCACAGATACGCAGTATTTT CASSLRLAGLTDTQYF TRBV5-4 TRBD2 TRBJ2-3 NA
TGTGCCAGCAGCCAACTCGCCGCGGGGAAAGATACGCAGTATTTT CASSQLAAGKDTQYF TRBV14 NA TRBJ2-3 NA
TGTGCCAGCAGCCCGCAAAGACAGGGGGCAATAGATACGCAGTATTTT CASSPQRQGAIDTQYF TRBV7-3 TRBD1 TRBJ2-3 NA
TGTGCCAGCAGCCGAGGTCAAAATGGCTACACCTTC CASSRGQNGYTF TRBV7-9 NA TRBJ1-2 NA
TGTGCCAGCAGCCCAGTAGCGGGGGGGCGGGGCAATGAGCAGTTCTTC CASSPVAGGRGNEQFF TRBV7-9 TRBD2 TRBJ2-1 NA
TGCGCCAGCAGCCACCTGGCTAGCGGGGTACCCTACGAGCAGTACTTC CASSHLASGVPYEQYF TRBV4-1 TRBD2 TRBJ2-7 NA
TGTGCCAGCAGCTTTGCAGGAGGAAACGGGAAGACCCAGTACTTC CASSFAGGNGKTQYF TRBV5-4 NA TRBJ2-5 NA
TGTGCCAGCAGCTTAATAGCGGGGGGCTCCTACGAGCAGTACTTC CASSLIAGGSYEQYF TRBV7-2 TRBD2 TRBJ2-7 NA
TGTGCCAGCAGCCGGGACATAAATGAAAAACTGTTTTTT CASSRDINEKLFF TRBV7-2 NA TRBJ1-4 NA
TGCGCCAGCAGCCAGGGGGGGGGCCCATACAATGAGCAGTTCTTC CASSQGGGPYNEQFF TRBV4-3 NA TRBJ2-1 NA
TGTGCCAGCAGCTTATATCTGGAGGGAAACACCATATATTTT CASSLYLEGNTIYF TRBV7-9 NA TRBJ1-3 NA
TGTGCCAGCAGCCCCCGACAGGGGGCGGTCACTGAAGCTTTCTTT CASSPRQGAVTEAFF TRBV7-2 TRBD1 TRBJ1-1 NA
TGTGCCAGCAGCGCTAAGAGCTCCTACGAGCAGTACTTC CASSAKSSYEQYF TRBV9 NA TRBJ2-7 NA
TGTGCCTACACGAGACTGGTTGGTGAAAAACTGTTTTTT CAYTRLVGEKLFF TRBV30 NA TRBJ1-4 NA
TGTGCCAGCAGTTACGTCCGACTGGGTTCACCCCTCCACTTT CASSYVRLGSPLHF TRBV6-5 NA TRBJ1-6 NA
TGTGCCAGCAGCTTTCGACAGGGGGTCTCCGGGGAGCTGTTTTTT CASSFRQGVSGELFF TRBV7-9 TRBD1 TRBJ2-2 few
TGTGCCAGCAGTGAAGCGCGGCCCGCGCAAGACTCACCCCTCCACTTT CASSEARPAQDSPLHF TRBV2 NA TRBJ1-6 NA
TGCAGCGCCGAGGCAAACACTGAAGCTTTCTTT CSAEANTEAFF TRBV29-1 NA TRBJ1-1 NA
TGTGCCAGCAGCTCCAGGACAGGGGACGGAAAACTGTTTTTT CASSSRTGDGKLFF TRBV11-2 TRBD1 TRBJ1-4 once
TGTGCCAGCAGTTCCCCGGGACTAGCGGGGGGACTAGAGACCCAGTACTTC CASSSPGLAGGLETQYF TRBV27 TRBD2 TRBJ2-5 NA
TGTGCCAGCAGCCTCTCTTTATACGGGGGGACCCAAGAGACCCAGTACTTC CASSLSLYGGTQETQYF TRBV7-7 TRBD2 TRBJ2-5 NA
TGTGCCAGCGGTACCTTGGGCCTGGGCTACACCTTC CASGTLGLGYTF TRBV28 NA TRBJ1-2 NA
TGTGCCAGCAGTTACTCAACCCAGGGCCTTAATGAGCAGTTCTTC CASSYSTQGLNEQFF TRBV6-6 NA TRBJ2-1 NA
TGTGCCAGCAGGGAGGGTACCACTAATGAAAAACTGTTTTTT CASREGTTNEKLFF TRBV9 NA TRBJ1-4 NA
TGCGCCAGCAGTGAGCCAGGACTAGCGGGGGATCGGACAGATACGCAGTATTTT CASSEPGLAGDRTDTQYF TRBV10-1 TRBD2 TRBJ2-3 NA
TGTGCCAGCAGTTACCCGAGGGAGACTAGCGGGGGGCCGGATTCCCATAACAATGAGCAGTTCTTC CASSYPRETSGGPDSHNNEQFF TRBV28 TRBD2 TRBJ2-1 few